The 10 T cell receptor beta chains below come from one sample, sequenced in a study of cytomegalovirus exposure and HLA in healthy donors. 13 Jbeta primers and 60 Vbeta primers were used for the PCR. Clones were sequenced by immunoSEQ multiplex PCR, and TCRdb holds only the in-frame ones, with some missing. The profile shows some 89,000 clones, roughly 80% of them singletons. The sample taken for sequencing was PBMCs. The receptors come from a woman aged 25 to 39 in good health and CMV-seronegative.

The V call is TRBV5-1, the J call TRBJ2-7; TRBD2 matches at 11 bases. With 1 base clipped from V and 3 bases from J, the junction kept 6 bases outside the gene matches. The CDR3 contains 16 residues. CDR1 is SGHRS, CDR2 YFSETQ, per germline. The CDR3, as DNA: TGCGCCAGCAGCTTGACCGCCGGGACTAGCGGCTACGAGCAGTACTTC. It yields the protein CASSLTAGTSGYEQYF.

This clone was observed a handful of times. This rearrangement joins TRBV5-1 to TRBJ2-7; D gene unclear. The CDR3 is made up of 12 amino acids. V was cut by 1 base and J by 4 bases, with 6 bases left in between. Germline CDR1 SGHRS, CDR2 YFSETQ. Here the CDR3 DNA reads TGCGCCAGCAGCTTGACAGATTACGAGCAGTACTTC. This gives the protein CASSLTDYEQYF.

This clone was found a few times. This sequence joins TRBV28 and TRBJ1-1; D remains unclear. The CDR3 spans 10 residues. Germline V gene data show CDR1 as MDHEN and CDR2 as SYDVKM. Trimming stripped 4 bases from V and 7 bases from J, with 4 bases between. As DNA, the CDR3 is TGTGCCAGCAGTTCAGGTGAAGCTTTCTTT. It is translated as CASSSGEAFF.

The chain recombines TRBV7-8 with TRBJ1-1; D perhaps matches TRBD1 (5 bases). V was clipped by 0 bases and J by 3 bases, with 26 bases between them. The CDR3 extends over 20 amino acids. Germline V gene sequence: CDR1 SGHVS, CDR2 FQNEAQ. The CDR3 loop is CASSLAHEGAGVGVDTEAFF. The CDR3 region has the DNA TGTGCCAGCAGCTTAGCGCACGAAGGGGCTGGAGTAGGCGTAGACACTGAAGCTTTCTTT.

The chain recombines TRBV18 with TRBJ2-3; 10 bases align to TRBD2. CDR1 is KGHSH and CDR2 is LQKENI in the germline V gene. Trimming at V came to 3 bases and at J to 3 bases, leaving 6 bases not matched to a gene. The CDR3 consists of 16 residues. The CDR3 spells CASSPLPSGSTDTQYF. The DNA of the CDR3 is TGTGCCAGCTCACCCCTCCCTAGCGGGAGTACAGATACGCAGTATTTT.

The J gene is TRBJ1-1, the V gene TRBV7-9; the D is unclear. The CDR3 is 13 amino acids. V was trimmed by 5 bases and J by 1 base, leaving 8 bases between them. The V gene's germline CDR1 is SEHNR and CDR2 FQNEAQ (reference sequence). This CDR3 reads CASSRAGNTEAFF. As DNA, the CDR3 is TGTGCCAGCAGCCGAGCAGGGAACACTGAAGCTTTCTTT. Drawing the rest from reference TRBV7-9 and TRBJ1-1, the complete variable domain is DTGVSQNPRHKITKRGQNVTFRCDPISEHNRLYWYRQTLGQGPEFLTYFQNEAQLEKSRLLSDRFSAERPKGSFSTLEIQRTEQGDSAMYLCASSRAGNTEAFFGQGTRLTVV.

J is TRBJ2-1 and V is TRBV7-8; TRBD2 might be the D (6 bases). Germline CDR1 and CDR2: SGHVS and FQNEAQ. The V and J ends lost 5 bases and 8 bases respectively, with 13 bases between them. This CDR3 contains 13 residues. The CDR3 protein is CASSRNGGYEQFF. In DNA, the CDR3 is TGTGCCAGCAGCCGGAATGGAGGGTATGAGCAGTTCTTC.

This clone was detected once. The chain has TRBV2 and TRBJ1-3; TRBD1 matches at 7 bases. CDR1 and CDR2 (germline): SNHLY, FYNNEI. This CDR3 region has 16 residues. V dropped 10 bases and J dropped 4; count of bases not matched to a gene: 16. The CDR3 loop reads CATSTLGGVGGNTIYF. The CDR3 DNA is TGTGCCACCTCAACGTTAGGGGGCGTCGGGGGAAACACCATATATTTT.

The V gene is TRBV2, the J gene TRBJ2-5; TRBD2 agrees at 9 bases. The CDR3 totals 17 residues. Germline CDR1 and CDR2: SNHLY and FYNNEI. The J segment lost 2 bases and the V segment lost 4 bases, leaving 11 bases of the junction unmatched. For the CDR3, the DNA is TGTGCCAGCAGTGCCCTGATAGCGGGAGAAGAGCAAGAGACCCAGTACTTC. Translation: CASSALIAGEEQETQYF.

J is TRBJ2-3 and V is TRBV5-1, with TRBD2 as a possible D gene (6 bases). This CDR3 contains 19 residues. Between the trimmed V and J ends, which lost 1 base and 1 base, there was a span of 22 bases. Germline CDR1 reads SGHRS; CDR2 reads YFSETQ. CDR3 region: CASSLSPGTGPARTDTQYF. CDR3 DNA: TGCGCCAGCAGCTTGAGTCCCGGGACTGGTCCCGCACGCACAGATACGCAGTATTTT.